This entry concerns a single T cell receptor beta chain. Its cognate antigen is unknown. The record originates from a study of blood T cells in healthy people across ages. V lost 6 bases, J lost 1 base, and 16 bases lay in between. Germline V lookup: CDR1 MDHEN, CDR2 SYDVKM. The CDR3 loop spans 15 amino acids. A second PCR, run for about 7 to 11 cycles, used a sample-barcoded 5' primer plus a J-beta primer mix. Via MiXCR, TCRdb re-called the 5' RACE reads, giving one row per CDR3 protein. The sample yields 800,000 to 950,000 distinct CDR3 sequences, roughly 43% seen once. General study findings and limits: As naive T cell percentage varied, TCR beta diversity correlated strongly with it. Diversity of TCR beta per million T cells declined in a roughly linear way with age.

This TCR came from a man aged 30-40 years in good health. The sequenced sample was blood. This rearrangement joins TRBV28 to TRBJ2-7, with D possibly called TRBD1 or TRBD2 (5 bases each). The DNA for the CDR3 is TGTGCCAGCAGAACAGACGGGACGGGATCCTACGAGCAGTACTTC. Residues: CASRTDGTGSYEQYF. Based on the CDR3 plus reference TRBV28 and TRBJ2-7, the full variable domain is DVKVTQSSRYLVKRTGEKVFLECVQDMDHENMFWYRQDPGLGLRLIYFSYDVKMKEKGDIPEGYSVSREKKERFSLILESASTNQTSMYLCASRTDGTGSYEQYFGPGTRLTVT.